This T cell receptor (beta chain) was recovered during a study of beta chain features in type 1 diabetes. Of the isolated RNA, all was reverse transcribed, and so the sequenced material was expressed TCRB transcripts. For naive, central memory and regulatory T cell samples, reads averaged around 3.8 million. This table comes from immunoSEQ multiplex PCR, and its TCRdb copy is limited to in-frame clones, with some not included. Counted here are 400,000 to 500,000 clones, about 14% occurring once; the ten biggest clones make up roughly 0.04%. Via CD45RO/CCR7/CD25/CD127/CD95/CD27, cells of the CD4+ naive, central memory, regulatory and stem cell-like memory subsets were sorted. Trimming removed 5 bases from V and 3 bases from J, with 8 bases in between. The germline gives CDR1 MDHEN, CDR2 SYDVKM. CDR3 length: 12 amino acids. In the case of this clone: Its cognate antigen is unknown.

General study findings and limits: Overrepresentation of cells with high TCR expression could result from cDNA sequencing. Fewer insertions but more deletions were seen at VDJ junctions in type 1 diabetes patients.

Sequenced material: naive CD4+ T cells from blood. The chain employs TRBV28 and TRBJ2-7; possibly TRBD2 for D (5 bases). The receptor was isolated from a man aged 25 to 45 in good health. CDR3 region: CASSLTSYEQYF. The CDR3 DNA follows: TGTGCCAGCAGTCTCACTAGCTACGAGCAGTACTTC.